These 4 T cell receptor beta chains share one sample of origin, sequenced in a study of monozygotic twins with inflammatory bowel disease. After re-calling the 5' RACE reads, TCRdb lists one entry per CDR3 protein, DNA absent. This table holds approximately 400,000 distinct CDR3 sequences. Source material: blood. These receptors were taken from a human donor with ulcerative colitis or Crohn's disease, or a healthy co-twin of an affected twin (not recorded which).

The chain carries TRBV7-6 and TRBJ2-2; TCRdb reports TRBD1, a call that lacks DNA to check it against. Germline V gene lookup returns CDR1 SGHVS and CDR2 FNYEAQ. This CDR3 is built from 14 residues. The CDR3 loop is CASSETGSTGELFF.

This chain uses TRBV5-1 with TRBJ2-3; the D call of TRBD2 rests on TCRdb alone, since no DNA is present to check it. The CDR3 extends over 14 amino acids. Germline CDR1 SGHRS, CDR2 YFSETQ. The CDR3 sequence: CASSSVGRTDTQYF. Looking up the rest from reference TRBV5-1 and TRBJ2-3 gives the full variable domain: KAGVTQTPRYLIKTRGQQVTLSCSPISGHRSVSWYQQTPGQGLQFLFEYFSETQRNKGNFPGRFSGRQFSNSRSEMNVSTLELGDSALYLCASSSVGRTDTQYFGPGTRLTVL.

V is TRBV5-1 and J is TRBJ2-2. CDR3 size: 16 residues. Germline V gene sequence: CDR1 SGHRS, CDR2 YFSETQ. Here the CDR3 reads CASSLEADLNTGELFF.

CDR3 sequence reads: CASTPGSFDSYEQYF. V is TRBV7-2 and J is TRBJ2-7; absent DNA, TCRdb's TRBD1 call cannot be checked. This CDR3 has 15 amino acids. Looked up from germline, CDR1 is SGHTA and CDR2 is FQGNSA.